The rows below give T cell receptor beta chains drawn from one sample of a study of T cell responses to AZD1222 COVID-19 vaccine. Clones were read by immunoSEQ multiplex PCR, and TCRdb kept only the in-frame ones, dropping some. This sample yields about 130,000 clones, of which 88% are seen a single time; 5% to 6% belongs to the top ten. The material was peripheral blood, obtained on day 0 of AZD1222 vaccination. Every receptor here comes from an adult in good health. The CDR3 runs from the conserved cysteine through the conserved F or W. The D gene is left open where the match is weak. Part of the rows lack a size; the others show once, few, many or a class for expanded clones.

V: TRBV28; D: NA; size: NA; J: TRBJ1-5; CDR3: CASSPVTESQPQHF; DNA: TGTGCCAGCAGTCCCGTAACTGAGTCCCAGCCCCAGCATTTT
V: TRBV18; D: NA; size: NA; J: TRBJ1-5; CDR3: CASSPGALVNQPQHF; DNA: TGTGCCAGCTCACCAGGAGCCTTGGTCAATCAGCCCCAGCATTTT
V: TRBV10-3; D: NA; size: NA; J: TRBJ2-5; CDR3: CAISEGGGETQYF; DNA: TGTGCCATCAGTGAGGGGGGAGGAGAGACCCAGTACTTC
V: TRBV7-9; D: NA; size: NA; J: TRBJ2-1; CDR3: CASSPGGGGYNEQFF; DNA: TGTGCCAGCAGCCCCGGGGGAGGAGGTTACAATGAGCAGTTCTTC
V: TRBV24-1; D: TRBD2; size: once; J: TRBJ2-1; CDR3: CATSDSAGGKFF; DNA: TGTGCCACCAGTGATTCAGCGGGAGGGAAGTTCTTC
V: TRBV6-1; D: TRBD2; size: NA; J: TRBJ2-1; CDR3: CASSEGLGTYNEQFF; DNA: TGTGCCAGCAGTGAGGGACTAGGAACCTACAATGAGCAGTTCTTC
V: TRBV5-8; D: NA; size: NA; J: TRBJ2-3; CDR3: CASSFPNTDTQYF; DNA: TGTGCCAGCAGCTTCCCGAACACAGATACGCAGTATTTT
V: TRBV7-2; D: NA; size: NA; J: TRBJ1-5; CDR3: CASSFGQGQPQHF; DNA: TGTGCCAGCAGCTTTGGGCAGGGTCAGCCCCAGCATTTT
V: TRBV5-6; D: NA; size: NA; J: TRBJ1-5; CDR3: CASSQGRYNQPQHF; DNA: TGTGCCAGCAGCCAAGGACGGTACAATCAGCCCCAGCATTTT
V: TRBV28; D: TRBD2; size: NA; J: TRBJ2-7; CDR3: CASSLIGLARDSNF; DNA: TGTGCCAGCAGTTTAATCGGACTAGCGCGGGATAGTAACTTC
V: TRBV2; D: TRBD1; size: NA; J: TRBJ2-3; CDR3: CASSYRGGGTDTQYF; DNA: TGTGCCAGCAGCTACAGGGGTGGGGGCACAGATACGCAGTATTTT
V: TRBV30; D: TRBD1; size: NA; J: TRBJ1-5; CDR3: CAWSPTGGNQPQHF; DNA: TGTGCCTGGAGTCCAACAGGGGGCAATCAGCCCCAGCATTTT
V: TRBV4-2; D: NA; size: NA; J: TRBJ1-2; CDR3: CASSQDHVTETDGYTF; DNA: TGTGCCAGCAGCCAAGATCATGTGACCGAAACTGATGGCTACACCTTC
V: TRBV6-5; D: NA; size: NA; J: TRBJ1-2; CDR3: CASSLTGGGNYGYTF; DNA: TGTGCCAGCAGTTTAACTGGGGGGGGTAACTATGGCTACACCTTC
V: TRBV28; D: NA; size: NA; J: TRBJ2-5; CDR3: CASSPPLGREYQETQYF; DNA: TGTGCCAGCAGTCCCCCTTTGGGACGGGAGTACCAAGAGACCCAGTACTTC
V: TRBV28; D: NA; size: NA; J: TRBJ1-2; CDR3: CASRTSGYGYTF; DNA: TGTGCCAGCAGGACTTCGGGCTATGGCTACACCTTC
V: TRBV29-1; D: NA; size: NA; J: TRBJ2-1; CDR3: CSVARQGWDNEQFF; DNA: TGCAGCGTTGCACGACAAGGGTGGGACAATGAGCAGTTCTTC
V: TRBV19; D: NA; size: NA; J: TRBJ1-4; CDR3: CASSIGSAIGEKLFF; DNA: TGTGCCAGTAGTATCGGCTCGGCTATCGGTGAAAAACTGTTTTTT
V: TRBV4-2; D: NA; size: NA; J: TRBJ1-1; CDR3: CASSQVTMGADTEAFF; DNA: TGTGCCAGCAGCCAAGTTACAATGGGGGCGGACACTGAAGCTTTCTTT
V: TRBV27; D: TRBD1; size: NA; J: TRBJ1-2; CDR3: CASSLGGDLYGYTF; DNA: TGTGCCAGCAGCTTAGGGGGCGACCTCTATGGCTACACCTTC
V: TRBV5-6; D: TRBD1; size: NA; J: TRBJ1-2; CDR3: CASSWDRDYGYTF; DNA: TGTGCCAGCAGCTGGGACAGGGACTATGGCTACACCTTC
V: TRBV6-5; D: NA; size: few; J: TRBJ2-6; CDR3: CASSYSQVTGANVLTF; DNA: TGTGCCAGCAGTTACTCCCAGGTGACTGGGGCCAACGTCCTGACTTTC
V: TRBV6-5; D: NA; size: NA; J: TRBJ2-3; CDR3: CASSYGGSTDTQYF; DNA: TGTGCCAGCAGTTATGGGGGAAGCACAGATACGCAGTATTTT
V: TRBV6-6; D: TRBD1; size: NA; J: TRBJ1-1; CDR3: CASSTAGGTEAFF; DNA: TGTGCCAGCAGTACCGCAGGGGGAACTGAAGCTTTCTTT
V: TRBV5-1; D: NA; size: NA; J: TRBJ1-2; CDR3: CASSLGSQNYGYTF; DNA: TGCGCCAGCAGCTTAGGCTCACAGAACTATGGCTACACCTTC
V: TRBV4-3; D: NA; size: NA; J: TRBJ1-2; CDR3: CASSLTGSGYTF; DNA: TGCGCCAGCAGCCTAACAGGGAGCGGCTACACCTTC
V: TRBV11-3; D: TRBD1; size: NA; J: TRBJ2-7; CDR3: CASSSYRDRAYEQYF; DNA: TGTGCCAGCAGCTCCTACCGGGACAGGGCCTACGAGCAGTACTTC
V: TRBV27; D: NA; size: NA; J: TRBJ1-2; CDR3: CASSWRGGGYGYTF; DNA: TGTGCCAGCAGTTGGAGGGGCGGTGGCTATGGCTACACCTTC
V: TRBV24-1; D: NA; size: once; J: TRBJ2-6; CDR3: CATSETGTSGANVLTF; DNA: TGTGCCACCAGTGAGACAGGAACCTCTGGGGCCAACGTCCTGACTTTC